This T cell receptor (beta chain) stems from a study of cytomegalovirus exposure and HLA in healthy donors. At the level of the study: A data release that came early held some 79 million unique TCRs from HLA-typed donors.

Study results and limitations: A later analysis by the authors found several of the most significant clusters apparently linked to common viral pathogens. A later analysis reportedly found fewer N-insertions in an Asian-associated ancestry cluster than the roughly 670-donor mean.

Notes on this clone: What it binds is not known.

V shed 2 bases, J shed 2 bases, and the junction held 5 bases outside the gene matches. Per the germline V gene, CDR1 is GTSNPN and CDR2 is SVGIG (reference sequence). The length of the CDR3 is 16 residues. In the PCR, 60 Vbeta and 13 Jbeta primers were used. Profiled with immunoSEQ multiplex PCR; TCRdb holds only in-frame clones, not every one. The profile covers about 70,000 clones, with just over 65% appearing a single time and 10% to 11% taken by the ten largest. This sequence joins TRBV30 and TRBJ2-6, with 8 bases identical to TRBD1. Sequencing was done on a sample of PBMCs. The sequence was obtained from a woman aged 25 to 39 in good health and CMV-seronegative. CDR3 amino acids: CAWSYRGKAGANVLTF. DNA for the CDR3: TGTGCCTGGAGTTACAGGGGGAAGGCTGGGGCCAACGTCCTGACTTTC.